This entry lists 21 T cell receptor beta chains sequenced from one sample in a study of cytomegalovirus exposure and HLA in healthy donors (dated by TCRdb to 2016 to 2017). Libraries were constructed by the immunoSEQ multiplex PCR assay. In TCRdb, the immuneACCESS table is reduced to in-frame sequences with V and J assigned. These tables do not hold every clone; where another copy was compared, an unresolved V gene accounts for under half, and the others remain unexplained. In this sample the table shows about 160,000 clones, 85% to 90% of which occur a single time. The top ten constitute approximately 10% of the sample. Sequenced: PBMCs. The receptors were sampled from a young woman in good health and CMV-seropositive.

The chain couples TRBV9 to TRBJ2-3, with D hard to call. Trimming took 0 bases from V and 5 from J, leaving 10 bases between them. Germline V gene sequence: CDR1 SGDLS, CDR2 YYNGEE. The CDR3 length is 14 residues. CDR3: CASSVGGTQDTQYF. DNA of the CDR3: TGTGCCAGCAGCGTAGGTGGCACCCAAGATACGCAGTATTTT.

The chain links TRBV20-1 to TRBJ2-1; a possible D gene is TRBD2 (5 bases). The germline V gene encodes CDR1 DFQATT and CDR2 SNEGSKA (reference sequence). The CDR3 has 11 residues. V shed 0 bases and J shed 8 bases, with 5 bases lying between them. DNA for the CDR3: TGCAGTGCTAGAGAGGACTATGAGCAGTTCTTC. As protein: CSAREDYEQFF.

The rearrangement uses TRBV7-3 and TRBJ2-7; TRBD1 is a possible D gene (5 bases). The CDR3 is 13 residues long. Germline V gene lookup returns CDR1 SGHTA and CDR2 FQGTGA. Trimming stripped 3 bases from V and 7 bases from J, with 13 bases between. The CDR3 sequence: CASSFNGASEQYF. The CDR3 DNA follows: TGTGCCAGCAGCTTCAATGGGGCGAGTGAGCAGTACTTC.

The chain uses TRBV6-1 and TRBJ2-3, with D possibly being TRBD2 (5 bases). V was trimmed by 5 bases and J by 5 bases, leaving 11 bases between them. The CDR3 consists of 13 residues. Germline CDR1 is MNHNS and CDR2 is SASEGT. For the CDR3, the DNA is TGTGCCAGCAGTCCCCGAGCGGTAGATACGCAGTATTTT. Protein: CASSPRAVDTQYF.

The chain has TRBV4-3 and TRBJ1-2; 11 bases match TRBD1. The CDR3 totals 17 residues. CDR1 LGHNA and CDR2 YSLEER come from the germline V gene. With 2 bases clipped from V and 2 bases from J, the junction kept 7 bases outside the gene matches. The CDR3 here is CASSQMVGDRGNYGYTF. The CDR3 DNA sequence: TGCGCCAGCAGCCAAATGGTTGGGGACAGGGGGAACTATGGCTACACCTTC.

This sequence joins TRBV10-3 and TRBJ1-1, with D perhaps matching TRBD1 (6 bases). Per the germline V gene, CDR1 is ENHRY and CDR2 is SYGVKD. V lost 3 bases to trimming and J lost 0 bases, with 11 bases between them. The CDR3 sequence is 15 residues long. CDR3 amino acids: CAISEPTGLNTEAFF. CDR3 coding DNA: TGTGCCATCAGTGAACCGACAGGCCTGAACACTGAAGCTTTCTTT.

This clone has only one observation. The chain recombines TRBV19 with TRBJ2-3; 7 bases are shared with TRBD2. The V segment lost 1 base and the J segment 3 bases; nucleotides outside the gene matches: 10. Germline V gene sequence: CDR1 LNHDA, CDR2 SQIVND (reference sequence). There are 17 residues in the CDR3. The DNA of the CDR3 is TGTGCCAGTAGTATAGGGAGGCGGGGCGGGAGAACAGATACGCAGTATTTT. Translating gives CASSIGRRGGRTDTQYF. Full variable domain (outside the CDR3, taken from reference TRBV19 and TRBJ2-3): DGGITQSPKYLFRKEGQNVTLSCEQNLNHDAMYWYRQDPGQGLRLIYYSQIVNDFQKGDIAEGYSVSREKKESFPLTVTSAQKNPTAFYLCASSIGRRGGRTDTQYFGPGTRLTVL.

The chain couples TRBV15 to TRBJ1-5; 7 bases line up with TRBD1. The CDR3 is 16 residues long. Germline trimming cut 4 bases from V and 2 bases from J; bases unmatched to any gene: 8. Germline-derived CDR1 and CDR2 are LNHNV and YYDKDF (reference sequence). CDR3 bases: TGTGCCACCAGCACGGGGAGGACAGGACGCAATCAGCCCCAGCATTTT. It specifies CATSTGRTGRNQPQHF. The complete variable domain, with remaining parts taken from reference TRBV15 and TRBJ1-5, reads DAMVIQNPRYQVTQFGKPVTLSCSQTLNHNVMYWYQQKSSQAPKLLFHYYDKDFNNEADTPDNFQSRRPNTSFCFLDIRSPGLGDTAMYLCATSTGRTGRNQPQHFGDGTRLSIL.

In this sample, this clone turned up once. The rearrangement uses TRBV13 and TRBJ1-3; TRBD1 matches at 8 bases. CDR1 is PRHDT, CDR2 FYEKMQ, per germline (reference sequence). CDR3 length equals 19 residues. Trimming at V came to 5 bases and at J to 2 bases, leaving 17 bases not matched to a gene. Here the CDR3 reads CASSLRTGQWKGTGNTIYF. The CDR3, as DNA: TGTGCCAGCAGCCTGAGGACAGGGCAGTGGAAAGGAACTGGAAACACCATATATTTT.

The sample holds one count of this clone. V is TRBV5-4 and J is TRBJ1-1; D is unresolved. V shed 4 bases and J shed 11 bases, with 21 bases lying between them. Germline V gives CDR1 SGHNT, CDR2 YYREEE (reference sequence). This CDR3 has 14 residues. In DNA form, the CDR3 reads TGTGCCAGCAGCCCGGGAATAGAGCAAACCCCCGCTTTCTTT. Protein: CASSPGIEQTPAFF.

The V gene is TRBV7-9, the J gene TRBJ1-4, with D possibly TRBD1 on 6 matching bases. The germline V gene has CDR1 SEHNR and CDR2 FQNEAQ (reference sequence). The CDR3 extends over 12 amino acids. Trimming took 8 bases from V and 11 from J, leaving 15 bases between them. The CDR3 nucleotides are TGTGCCAGCCAGGGGAGATTTGGGAAACTGTTTTTT. As protein: CASQGRFGKLFF.

This rearrangement joins TRBV13 to TRBJ2-7, with 8 bases fitting TRBD1. V shed 6 bases, J shed 0 bases, and the junction held 10 bases outside the gene matches. The CDR3 contains 16 residues. Germline V gene data show CDR1 as PRHDT and CDR2 as FYEKMQ (reference sequence). In DNA form, the CDR3 reads TGTGCCAGCAGAAACAGGGGGACTGGCGTCTCCTACGAGCAGTACTTC. It translates to CASRNRGTGVSYEQYF.

The chain couples TRBV5-4 to TRBJ2-7; TRBD1 matches at 7 bases. This CDR3 is 13 amino acids long. Germline-derived CDR1 and CDR2 are SGHNT and YYREEE (reference sequence). The ends lost 4 bases at V and 3 bases at J; junction bases unmatched: 4. Here the CDR3 DNA reads TGTGCCAGCAGCGCGGACAGGAGCTACGAGCAGTACTTC. Protein sequence: CASSADRSYEQYF.

The CDR3 sequence: CSVEEGRGLGYTF. The CDR3 nucleotides are TGCAGCGTTGAAGAAGGCAGGGGGCTTGGCTACACCTTC. This chain joins TRBV29-1 and TRBJ1-2; 8 positions match TRBD1. CDR1 is SQVTM, CDR2 ANQGSEA, per germline. The junction had 4 bases not matched to a gene; V was cut back by 0 bases and J by 7 bases. This CDR3 comprises 13 residues.

The J gene is TRBJ2-7, the V gene TRBV6-1; D might be TRBD1 (6 bases). The CDR3 length is 20 residues. Between the trimmed V and J ends, which lost 3 bases and 2 bases, there was a span of 29 bases. In germline, CDR1 is MNHNS, CDR2 SASEGT. Here the CDR3 reads CASSDFVGRDTNLPTYEQYF. CDR3 bases: TGTGCCAGCAGTGATTTCGTTGGCCGGGACACAAATTTACCGACCTACGAGCAGTACTTC.

This rearrangement joins TRBV27 to TRBJ2-7; the match to TRBD2 covers 15 bases. CDR1 and CDR2 (germline): MNHEY, SMNVEV (reference sequence). The CDR3 runs to 21 residues. V was pared by 6 bases and J by 2 bases, with 20 bases of the junction left unmatched. In DNA form, the CDR3 reads TGTGCCAGCAGGGTTGGACTAGCGGGAGGGCCAAGTAAGGGTTTTACCTACGAGCAGTACTTC. This translates into CASRVGLAGGPSKGFTYEQYF.

The chain has TRBV4-1 and TRBJ2-7; D is unresolved. V lost 6 bases, J lost 0 bases, and 6 bases lay in between. Per germline, CDR1 MGHRA and CDR2 YSYEKL. The length of the CDR3 is 12 residues. Here the CDR3 DNA reads TGCGCCAGCAGTGACTTCTCCTACGAGCAGTACTTC. The encoded protein is CASSDFSYEQYF.

The rearrangement links TRBV9 to TRBJ2-3; 7 bases align to TRBD2. The trim removed 0 bases at V and 6 bases at J, leaving 4 bases unmatched. The CDR3 consists of 14 residues. The germline V gene has CDR1 SGDLS and CDR2 YYNGEE. This CDR3 is CASSVDGLDDTQYF. The CDR3 bases are TGTGCCAGCAGCGTAGATGGACTAGATGATACGCAGTATTTT.

The CDR3 coding sequence is TGTGCCAGCAGCTTGGCCAGATACACAGATACGCAGTATTTT. Its protein product is CASSLARYTDTQYF. This chain connects TRBV5-4 to TRBJ2-3; no clear D gene. The CDR3 extends over 14 amino acids. Germline CDR1 reads SGHNT; CDR2 reads YYREEE (reference sequence). The V gene lost 0 bases and the J gene lost 2 bases, with 7 bases spanning the gap.

The V gene is TRBV11-3, the J gene TRBJ2-7; D may be TRBD2 (5 bases). The CDR3 length is 15 residues. The germline V gene encodes CDR1 SGHNT and CDR2 YENEEA. The V gene lost 1 base and the J gene lost 2 bases, with 12 bases spanning the gap. The CDR3 region has the DNA TGTGCCAGCAGCTTAGGGCGACTACCTCCCTACGAGCAGTACTTC. Its translation is CASSLGRLPPYEQYF.

V gene TRBV27 combines with J gene TRBJ2-4, with a possible D match to TRBD1 (6 bases). Trimming took off 5 bases at V and 0 bases at J, with 11 bases between the two ends. This CDR3 region has 15 residues. The V gene's germline CDR1 is MNHEY and CDR2 SMNVEV (reference sequence). The CDR3 sequence: CASSPPGVAKNIQYF. The CDR3 DNA sequence: TGTGCCAGCAGTCCCCCAGGGGTAGCCAAAAACATTCAGTACTTC.